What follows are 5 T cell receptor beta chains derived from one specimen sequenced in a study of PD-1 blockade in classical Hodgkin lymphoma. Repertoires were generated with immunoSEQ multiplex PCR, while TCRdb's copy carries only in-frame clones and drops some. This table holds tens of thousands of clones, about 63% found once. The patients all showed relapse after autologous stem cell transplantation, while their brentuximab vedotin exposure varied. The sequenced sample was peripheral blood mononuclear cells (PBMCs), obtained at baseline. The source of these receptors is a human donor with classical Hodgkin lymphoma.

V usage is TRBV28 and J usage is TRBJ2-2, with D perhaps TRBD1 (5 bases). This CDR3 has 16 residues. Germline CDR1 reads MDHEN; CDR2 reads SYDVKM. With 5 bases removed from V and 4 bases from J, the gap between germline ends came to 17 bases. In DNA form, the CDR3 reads TGTGCCAGCAGTGCGGCTAGGGGATGGGGCACCGGGGAGCTGTTTTTT. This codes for CASSAARGWGTGELFF.

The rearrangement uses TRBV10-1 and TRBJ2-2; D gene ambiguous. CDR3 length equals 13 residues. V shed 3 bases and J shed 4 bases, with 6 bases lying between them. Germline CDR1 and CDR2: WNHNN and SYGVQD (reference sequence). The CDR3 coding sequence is TGCGCCAGCAGTGACAGGAGCACCGGGGAGCTGTTTTTT. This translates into CASSDRSTGELFF.

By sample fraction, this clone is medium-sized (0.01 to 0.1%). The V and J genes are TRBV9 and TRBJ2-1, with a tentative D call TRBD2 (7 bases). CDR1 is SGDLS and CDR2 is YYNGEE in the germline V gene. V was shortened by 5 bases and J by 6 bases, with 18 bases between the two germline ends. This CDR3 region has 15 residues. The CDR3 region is CASSSWGGHANEQFF. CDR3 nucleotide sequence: TGTGCCAGCAGTAGTTGGGGGGGGCACGCCAATGAGCAGTTCTTC.

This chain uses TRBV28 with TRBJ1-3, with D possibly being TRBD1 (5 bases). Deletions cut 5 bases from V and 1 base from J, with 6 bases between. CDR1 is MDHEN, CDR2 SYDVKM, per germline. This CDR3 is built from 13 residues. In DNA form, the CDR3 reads TGTGCCAGCAGTAAGGGGTCTGGAAACACCATATATTTT. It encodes CASSKGSGNTIYF.

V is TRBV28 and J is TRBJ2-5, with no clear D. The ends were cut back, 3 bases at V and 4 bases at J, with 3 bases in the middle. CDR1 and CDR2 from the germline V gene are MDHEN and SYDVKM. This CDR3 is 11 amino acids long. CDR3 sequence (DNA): TGTGCCAGCAGTTTCCTAGAGACCCAGTACTTC. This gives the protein CASSFLETQYF.